The entry that follows covers one T cell receptor beta chain sequence. The sample is drawn from a study of blood T cell repertoires in COVID-19. Study as a whole: The origin of the acute and convalescent COVID-19 samples was the United States, Italy and Spain.

Some clones are missing from TCRdb's copy, which holds only in-frame ones; the method was immunoSEQ multiplex PCR. The sample lists 120,000 to 150,000 clones; more than 80% were seen once. Per the germline V gene, CDR1 is SGHRS and CDR2 is YFSETQ. The J segment lost 10 bases and the V segment lost 0 bases, leaving 7 bases of the junction unmatched. This CDR3 has 14 amino acids. This clonotype was sampled from a human donor in a cohort sampled during active COVID-19. The sequenced material came from peripheral blood. This sequence joins TRBV5-1 and TRBJ2-1; 7 bases are a match to TRBD1. The CDR3 protein is CASSLVDREGEQFF. CDR3 in DNA: TGCGCCAGCAGCTTGGTCGACAGGGAAGGCGAGCAGTTCTTC.